This T cell receptor (beta chain) was sequenced during a study of T cell changes during pregnancy in multiple sclerosis. J lost 7 bases, V lost 3 bases, and 1 base had no gene match. CDR3 size: 13 residues. Germline V gene lookup returns CDR1 SGHRS and CDR2 YFSETQ. The table came from immunoSEQ multiplex PCR; TCRdb's copy has only in-frame clones and leaves some out. The table lists 50,000 to 65,000 clones, approximately 90% of them singletons, with 1.3% in the top ten. Specimen: peripheral blood, collected in the second trimester of pregnancy. The clonotype originates from a female donor with multiple sclerosis, enrolled in a pregnancy study. The chain links TRBV5-1 to TRBJ1-6; TRBD1 aligns across 7 bases. The CDR3 DNA reads as TGCGCCAGCAGCTGGGACAGAAATTCACCCCTCCACTTT. It translates to CASSWDRNSPLHF.